The table lists the clone carrying this T cell receptor (beta chain) with a count of one. The antigen is unknown. The sample is drawn from a study of cytomegalovirus exposure and HLA in healthy donors. Study conclusions and caveats: Later analysis demonstrated an association between a missense DCLRE1C variant and TCR beta V- and J-gene trimming. 164 TCR beta chains were listed as cytomegalovirus-associated. What a later analysis showed was that several of the most significant clusters appeared linked to common viral pathogens.

PCR was performed using 60 Vbeta and 13 Jbeta primers. Clones were read by immunoSEQ multiplex PCR, and TCRdb kept only the in-frame ones, dropping some. The sample lists over 100,000 clones; 75% to 80% were seen once. The TCR originated in a woman aged 25 to 39 in good health and CMV-seropositive. Specimen: PBMCs.

The CDR3 DNA follows: TGTGCCAGCAAGACAGGTTTATCCTCTGGGGCCAACGTCCTGACTTTC. As protein: CASKTGLSSGANVLTF. V and J are TRBV2 and TRBJ2-6; TRBD1 is a possible D gene (6 bases). V lost 7 bases to trimming and J lost 0 bases, with 13 bases between them. CDR3 size: 16 residues. Germline values: CDR1 SNHLY, CDR2 FYNNEI.